A single sample gave rise to the 22 T cell receptor beta chains below, sequenced in a study of shared clonotypes between healthy human individuals. Produced via immunoSEQ multiplex PCR; TCRdb's table is partial and in-frame only. The sample records millions of clones, just under 95% being singletons. Naive CD8 cells comprised CD45RO-negative, CCR7-positively selected cells, excluding terminally differentiated effector memory CD45RA+ cells. The specimen was naive CD8+ T cells sorted from blood. Receptor source: a young man in good health.

The chain employs TRBV25-1 and TRBJ2-3; TRBD2 aligns across 10 bases. The CDR3 is 14 residues long. J gave up 6 bases and V 6 bases, and 6 bases lay outside the gene matches. Germline CDR1 is MGHDK and CDR2 is SYGVNS. CDR3 in DNA: TGTGCCAGCAGCCAGCGGGAGGGGGGCGATACGCAGTATTTT. Its protein product is CASSQREGGDTQYF. Drawing the rest from reference TRBV25-1 and TRBJ2-3, the complete variable domain is EADIYQTPRYLVIGTGKKITLECSQTMGHDKMYWYQQDPGMELHLIHYSYGVNSTEKGDLSSESTVSRIRTEHFPLTLESARPSHTSQYLCASSQREGGDTQYFGPGTRLTVL.

This rearrangement joins TRBV2 to TRBJ2-1; 8 bases map to TRBD2. Germline CDR1 is SNHLY and CDR2 is FYNNEI. Trimming at V came to 1 base and at J to 4 bases, leaving 12 bases not matched to a gene. The CDR3 has 18 amino acids. This chain's CDR3 is CASSEGGALAEAYNEQFF. The CDR3, as DNA: TGTGCCAGCAGTGAAGGGGGGGCACTAGCGGAGGCTTACAATGAGCAGTTCTTC.

J is TRBJ2-7 and V is TRBV4-1, with 8 bases that match TRBD2. This CDR3 comprises 16 residues. Germline loops: CDR1 MGHRA, CDR2 YSYEKL. The V segment lost 1 base and the J segment 2 bases; nucleotides outside the gene matches: 7. DNA of the CDR3: TGCGCCAGCAGCCAAGTGGGAACTAGCGGAACCTACGAGCAGTACTTC. Translation: CASSQVGTSGTYEQYF.

V usage is TRBV11-2 and J usage is TRBJ2-5; the D is unclear. The germline V gene encodes CDR1 SGHAT and CDR2 FQNNGV. V gave up 4 bases and J gave up 1 base, with 4 bases separating them. The CDR3 sequence is 12 residues long. The CDR3 sequence is CASSSLQETQYF. The CDR3 coding sequence is TGTGCCAGCAGCTCCCTCCAAGAGACCCAGTACTTC.

The chain's CDR3 is CAISEKTESTDTQYF. The CDR3 DNA is TGTGCCATCAGTGAAAAGACAGAGAGCACAGATACGCAGTATTTT. The rearrangement links TRBV10-3 to TRBJ2-3, with D perhaps matching TRBD1 (5 bases). Germline CDR1 ENHRY, CDR2 SYGVKD. The CDR3 sequence is 15 residues long. With 3 bases removed from V and 0 bases from J, the gap between germline ends came to 10 bases.

The sample holds one count of this clone. The sample contains more than one DNA sequence encoding this CDR3. The chain employs TRBV5-6 and TRBJ2-5, with D perhaps TRBD1 or TRBD2 (5 bases each). Trimming shortened V by 4 bases and J by 5 bases, and 12 bases separated the two germline ends. Germline CDR1 is SGHDT and CDR2 is YYEEEE. The CDR3 runs 13 residues. This chain's CDR3 is CASSLAWGETQYF. CDR3 bases: TGTGCCAGCAGCCTCGCCTGGGGGGAGACCCAGTACTTC.

The rearrangement joins TRBV7-9 to TRBJ1-1, with unresolved D. This CDR3 is 13 amino acids long. The V gene lost 0 bases and the J gene lost 7 bases, with 9 bases spanning the gap. Germline lookup yields CDR1 SEHNR and CDR2 FQNEAQ (reference sequence). The CDR3 loop is CASSLAGQDEAFF. In DNA form, the CDR3 reads TGTGCCAGCAGCTTAGCTGGGCAGGATGAAGCTTTCTTT.

This chain links TRBV2 with TRBJ2-7; perhaps TRBD1 as D (5 bases). Germline assignment: CDR1 SNHLY and CDR2 FYNNEI. Trimming removed 2 bases at V and 3 bases at J, with 8 bases between. This CDR3 is built from 13 residues. The CDR3 is CASSETGFYEQYF. Written as DNA, the CDR3 is TGTGCCAGCAGTGAAACAGGTTTCTACGAGCAGTACTTC.

The CDR3 sequence: CASSLLQPTGTNEQYF. The CDR3 DNA follows: TGTGCCAGCAGTTTACTCCAGCCTACAGGGACCAACGAGCAGTACTTC. The V call is TRBV27, the J call TRBJ2-7, with D possibly matching TRBD1 (6 bases). Trimming pared 2 bases from V and 5 bases from J, leaving 19 bases between. This CDR3 has 16 amino acids. Per the germline V gene, CDR1 is MNHEY and CDR2 is SMNVEV (reference sequence).

The V and J genes are TRBV7-9 and TRBJ2-1, with 7 bases fitting TRBD2. J was trimmed by 2 bases and V by 6 bases; bases with no gene match: 7. This CDR3 contains 15 residues. The germline V gene has CDR1 SEHNR and CDR2 FQNEAQ (reference sequence). The CDR3 DNA reads as TGTGCCAGCAGAGCTGCGGGAGTCCCCTACAATGAGCAGTTCTTC. It translates to CASRAAGVPYNEQFF.

This clone came up once. Other DNA sequences in this sample translate to the same CDR3. This chain links TRBV30 with TRBJ1-1; D not certain. The CDR3 runs to 11 residues. V shed 3 bases and J shed 2 bases, with 4 bases lying between them. CDR1 GTSNPN and CDR2 SVGIG come from the germline V gene (reference sequence). CDR3 residues: CAWRLNTEAFF. In DNA, the CDR3 is TGTGCCTGGAGGTTAAACACTGAAGCTTTCTTT.

The gene calls are TRBV13 and TRBJ2-7, with D hard to call. V shed 0 bases and J shed 0 bases, with 12 bases lying between them. Germline V gives CDR1 PRHDT, CDR2 FYEKMQ (reference sequence). The CDR3 is 16 residues long. The CDR3 sequence: CASSLGNAGASYEQYF. CDR3 coding DNA: TGTGCCAGCAGCTTAGGGAACGCCGGCGCCTCCTACGAGCAGTACTTC.

The gene calls are TRBV7-9 and TRBJ2-7; perhaps TRBD1 as D (5 bases). The CDR3 sequence is 12 residues long. With 5 bases removed from V and 0 bases from J, the gap between germline ends came to 5 bases. Germline-derived CDR1 and CDR2 are SEHNR and FQNEAQ (reference sequence). The CDR3 bases are TGTGCCAGCAGCGGGGCCTCCTACGAGCAGTACTTC. This translates into CASSGASYEQYF.

CDR3 DNA sequence: TGTGCCAGCAGTTCCCCTTCACAGATTTACGAGCAGTACTTC. This sequence encodes CASSSPSQIYEQYF. This chain connects TRBV27 to TRBJ2-7; the D is unclear. Trimming took off 4 bases at V and 4 bases at J, with 14 bases between the two ends. Per germline, CDR1 MNHEY and CDR2 SMNVEV (reference sequence). The CDR3 has 14 amino acids.

The genes are TRBV5-4 and TRBJ2-1, with 12 bases lining up with TRBD1. Germline-derived CDR1 and CDR2 are SGHNT and YYREEE (reference sequence). There are 17 residues in the CDR3. V lost 0 bases, J lost 9 bases, and 10 bases stayed unmatched. The CDR3 loop reads CASSLGLPGQGAFEQFF. CDR3 in DNA: TGTGCCAGCAGCTTGGGGCTCCCGGGACAGGGGGCCTTTGAGCAGTTCTTC.

This clone was counted between two and nine times. The chain couples TRBV30 to TRBJ1-3; no clear D. Deletions cut 3 bases from V and 0 bases from J, with 15 bases between. This CDR3 has 16 amino acids. Germline loops: CDR1 GTSNPN, CDR2 SVGIG (reference sequence). The CDR3 loop is CAWSPDITHSGNTIYF. The CDR3 DNA follows: TGTGCCTGGAGCCCCGACATTACTCACTCTGGAAACACCATATATTTT.

This chain uses TRBV11-2 with TRBJ1-1, with D hard to call. Deletions cut 1 base from V and 2 bases from J, with 11 bases between. This CDR3 has 15 amino acids. Per the germline V gene, CDR1 is SGHAT and CDR2 is FQNNGV. CDR3 coding DNA: TGTGCCAGCAGCTTAGGGTTACGGCCAAACACTGAAGCTTTCTTT. Its protein is CASSLGLRPNTEAFF.

The chain links TRBV6-5 to TRBJ2-1, with 7 positions matching TRBD2. Trimming cost V 4 bases and J 8 bases; bases outside gene matches: 8. In germline, CDR1 is MNHEY, CDR2 SVGAGI. This CDR3 spans 14 amino acids. CDR3 coding DNA: TGTGCCAGCAGTTTAGTAGCGGGCTCCGATGAGCAGTTCTTC. It is translated as CASSLVAGSDEQFF.

The gene calls are TRBV2 and TRBJ1-1; weak D call: TRBD1 (5 bases). This CDR3 is built from 16 residues. From germline, CDR1 is SNHLY and CDR2 FYNNEI. Trimming removed 4 bases from V and 4 bases from J, with 19 bases in between. As DNA, the CDR3 is TGTGCCAGCAGTGGACCCCCCGGGACGGGGGTCACTGAAGCTTTCTTT. Its translation is CASSGPPGTGVTEAFF.

The chain has TRBV4-1 and TRBJ2-1; D possibly corresponds to TRBD2 (6 bases). The CDR3 is made up of 15 amino acids. CDR1 is MGHRA and CDR2 is YSYEKL in the germline V gene. V dropped 1 base and J dropped 2 bases, with 9 bases sitting between them. CDR3 sequence (DNA): TGCGCCAGCAGCCAAGCGGGAGCCCCCTACAATGAGCAGTTCTTC. Translation gives CASSQAGAPYNEQFF.

Comments on this clone: One junction end does not reproduce the germline sequence, and a read error may be involved. The chain has TRBV5-6 and TRBJ2-7, with D maybe TRBD2 (6 bases). The CDR3 covers 12 residues. Germline CDR1 SGHDT, CDR2 YYEEEE. CDR3 bases: TGTGCCAGCAGCCCCATTGGAGGGCCGCACGTCTTC. It yields the protein CASSPIGGPHVF.

Only a few counts were recorded for this clone. CDR3: CASSGETPSPEQFF. In nucleotides, the CDR3 is TGTGCCAGCAGCGGGGAGACCCCCTCTCCTGAGCAGTTCTTC. V gene TRBV9 combines with J gene TRBJ2-1; D possibly corresponds to TRBD2 (5 bases). In germline, CDR1 is SGDLS, CDR2 YYNGEE. The V gene lost 3 bases and the J gene lost 9 bases, with 16 bases spanning the gap. The CDR3 consists of 14 residues.